The rows below give T cell receptor beta chains drawn from one sample of a study of shared clonotypes between healthy human individuals. TCRdb keeps only in-frame clones here, not all; method: immunoSEQ multiplex PCR. Of about 800,000 clones in the sample, 90% to 98% were seen once. Sequencing was carried out using naive CD8+ T cells sorted from blood. Source of these receptors: a man aged 25 to 40 in good health. Each CDR3 is given with its conserved first and last residue. The D gene is left open where the match is weak. Size is omitted from some rows. Given values are once, few, many or a class for expanded clones.

TRBD2	-	TRBJ2-5	TRBV7-6	TGTGCCAGCAGCTTAGAACTAGCGGGAGGATCTGAAGAGACCCAGTACTTC	CASSLELAGGSEETQYF
-	-	TRBJ2-2	TRBV5-4	TGTGCCAGCAGCTTGGCCCCCCCGGGCCTAAGCACCGGGGAGCTGTTTTTT	CASSLAPPGLSTGELFF
TRBD2	-	TRBJ2-7	TRBV5-5	TGTGCCAGCAGCATGGGACTAGCGGATCCCTACGAGCAGTACTTC	CASSMGLADPYEQYF
-	-	TRBJ1-3	TRBV27	TGTGCCAGCAGTTTATCGGGCTCTGGAAACACCATATATTTT	CASSLSGSGNTIYF
TRBD2	-	TRBJ2-1	TRBV6-1	TGTGCCAGCAGTGCCTCTAGCGGGAGTGCCTACAATGAGCAGTTCTTC	CASSASSGSAYNEQFF
-	-	TRBJ2-1	TRBV4-1	TGCGCCAGCAGCCCAAGTACCAGTTACAATGAGCAGTTCTTC	CASSPSTSYNEQFF
TRBD2	once	TRBJ2-1	TRBV7-9	TGTGCCAGCAGCCGCCCCCTAGCGGGAGAGGGCAATGAGCAGTTCTTC	CASSRPLAGEGNEQFF
-	-	TRBJ2-6	TRBV9	TGTGCCAGCAGCGTAGAGGGTCAATCCTTATCCTCTGGGGCCAACGTCCTGACTTTC	CASSVEGQSLSSGANVLTF
TRBD2	-	TRBJ2-1	TRBV5-1	TGCGCCAGCAGCTCCGGGACGGGACTAGGGTCTTATGAGCAGTTCTTC	CASSSGTGLGSYEQFF
-	-	TRBJ1-1	TRBV20-1	TGCAGTGCTTTAGGGGTGACTGAAGCTTTCTTT	CSALGVTEAFF
TRBD2	-	TRBJ2-2	TRBV7-6	TGTGCCAGCAGCCATGGCGGGGGGCCGGAGAGGACCGGGGAGCTGTTTTTT	CASSHGGGPERTGELFF
-	few	TRBJ2-1	TRBV4-1	TGCGCCAGCACCCCACGGGGCGGGACTGGTATGGGTGAGCAGTTCTTC	CASTPRGGTGMGEQFF
-	-	TRBJ2-7	TRBV7-9	TGTGCCAGCAGCGGAAAAAAGAGACGGCCTGGCCACGAGCAGTACTTC	CASSGKKRRPGHEQYF
TRBD2	once	TRBJ2-7	TRBV7-9	TGTGCCAGCAGCTACGGGGGGACTAGCGGGTCCTACGAGCAGTACTTC	CASSYGGTSGSYEQYF
-	-	TRBJ2-2	TRBV7-3	TGTGCCAGCAGCTTAGTACTAGGTTTCGACACCGGGGAGCTGTTTTTT	CASSLVLGFDTGELFF
-	-	TRBJ2-7	TRBV23-1	TGCGCCAGCAGCAGAGTCGACGGACTGGCGAGCTACGAGCAGTACTTC	CASSRVDGLASYEQYF
-	-	TRBJ1-1	TRBV11-2	TGTGCCAGCACCAGGACCAAACCCGGGACTGAAGCTTTCTTT	CASTRTKPGTEAFF
-	-	TRBJ2-7	TRBV7-8	TGTGCCAGCAGCTCCGGGGGCGGGCCCTACGAGCAGTACTTC	CASSSGGGPYEQYF
-	-	TRBJ2-1	TRBV5-1	TGCGCCAGCAGCTTGGAAGCAGTTGGTGAGCAGTTCTTC	CASSLEAVGEQFF
-	-	TRBJ2-3	TRBV6-1	TGTGCCGCGCCAGCAGCGGACACTAGCACAGATACGCAGTATTTT	CAAPAADTSTDTQYF
TRBD1	-	TRBJ1-1	TRBV5-1	TGCGCCAGCAGCTTGGAGGACAGGGGTTTCACTGAAGCTTTCTTT	CASSLEDRGFTEAFF
TRBD2	-	TRBJ2-3	TRBV4-3	TGCGCCAGCAGCCCGGGACTAGCGGGAGAGTCAGATACGCAGTATTTT	CASSPGLAGESDTQYF
TRBD1	-	TRBJ2-7	TRBV29-1	TGCAGCGTTGAGGGACAGAGCTCCTACGAGCAGTACTTC	CSVEGQSSYEQYF
-	-	TRBJ1-5	TRBV4-2	TGTGCCAGCAGCCAACAACAGGGTAATCAGCCCCAGCATTTT	CASSQQQGNQPQHF
TRBD2	-	TRBJ2-7	TRBV4-1	TGCGCCAGCAGCCAAGTAGCGGGAGACTCCTACGAGCAGTACTTC	CASSQVAGDSYEQYF
-	-	TRBJ2-7	TRBV7-8	TGTGCCAGCAGCCTTAGATCCTACGAGCAGTACTTC	CASSLRSYEQYF
-	-	TRBJ2-1	TRBV6-5	TGTGCCAGCACCCCCGGAGTAGGTTACAATGAGCAGTTCTTC	CASTPGVGYNEQFF
TRBD2	-	TRBJ2-1	TRBV6-1	TGTGCCAGCAGTGTCCGTAGCGGTCTAGCGGCCAAAAATGAGCAGTTCTTC	CASSVRSGLAAKNEQFF
-	-	TRBJ1-5	TRBV5-4	TGTGCCAGCAGCTTGATGGGTCAGCCCCAGCATTTT	CASSLMGQPQHF
-	-	TRBJ2-5	TRBV6-5	TGTGCCAGCAGTTCATCCTGGAACCCAAAACAAGAGACCCAGTACTTC	CASSSSWNPKQETQYF
TRBD1	once	TRBJ1-2	TRBV2	TGTGCCAGCCGCGCTACAGGGGGCTTTGGGGGAGACTATGGCTACACCTTC	CASRATGGFGGDYGYTF
-	-	TRBJ2-7	TRBV15	TGTGCCACCAGCAGCCCCCGCGGCGCAGGCCCAGAGCAGTACTTC	CATSSPRGAGPEQYF
-	once	TRBJ2-7	TRBV18	TGTGCCAGCTCGCTAGACAGGACCTACGAGCAGTACTTC	CASSLDRTYEQYF
-	-	TRBJ2-1	TRBV7-9	TGTGCCAGCAGCTTAGCCATCGGGGCAGGGACGGCCTACAATGAGCAGTTCTTC	CASSLAIGAGTAYNEQFF
-	-	TRBJ1-5	TRBV7-8	TGTGCCAGCAGCCAATATCGGGGTAGGGGCAATCAGCCCCAGCATTTT	CASSQYRGRGNQPQHF
-	-	TRBJ2-7	TRBV28	TGTGCCAGCAGTTGGGCAGGGGGGGAGCAGTACTTC	CASSWAGGEQYF
TRBD1	-	TRBJ2-3	TRBV7-9	TGTGCCAGCAGCTTTGTCCAGGGGGTCCCAATTATGTCGCAGCAGTATTTT	CASSFVQGVPIMSQQYF
-	once	TRBJ2-1	TRBV2	TGTGCCAGTATGGGAGCGCTGAATGAGCAGTTCTTC	CASMGALNEQFF
-	once	TRBJ2-1	TRBV21-1	TGTGCCAGCAGCAAAGAAGGGAGGTACAACAATGAGCAGTTCTTC	CASSKEGRYNNEQFF
-	-	TRBJ2-1	TRBV28	TGTGCCAGCAGCCCCGGGGGGCTAGCGGAGTACAATGAGCAGTTCTTC	CASSPGGLAEYNEQFF
-	-	TRBJ2-7	TRBV5-5	TGTGCCAGCAGCTTAGCGAGGAGCTCCTACGAGCAGTACTTC	CASSLARSSYEQYF
TRBD1	-	TRBJ1-5	TRBV19	TGTGCCAGCCAAGACCCTCGTCGCGACAGGGTGAGTCAGCCCCAGCATTTT	CASQDPRRDRVSQPQHF
-	-	TRBJ1-5	TRBV7-2	TGTGCCAGCAGCTTATTTTCGTGGAATCAGCCCCAGCATTTT	CASSLFSWNQPQHF
-	-	TRBJ2-5	TRBV7-2	TGTGCCAGCAGCTTAAATGGGCTAGTGGGGACCCAGTACTTC	CASSLNGLVGTQYF
-	-	TRBJ2-7	TRBV10-3	TGTGCCATCAGTGAGTCGCTCCACGAGCAGTACTTC	CAISESLHEQYF
TRBD2	-	TRBJ2-7	TRBV7-9	TGTGCCAGCAGCCTCAGGACTAGCGGGGACTACGAGCAGTACTTC	CASSLRTSGDYEQYF